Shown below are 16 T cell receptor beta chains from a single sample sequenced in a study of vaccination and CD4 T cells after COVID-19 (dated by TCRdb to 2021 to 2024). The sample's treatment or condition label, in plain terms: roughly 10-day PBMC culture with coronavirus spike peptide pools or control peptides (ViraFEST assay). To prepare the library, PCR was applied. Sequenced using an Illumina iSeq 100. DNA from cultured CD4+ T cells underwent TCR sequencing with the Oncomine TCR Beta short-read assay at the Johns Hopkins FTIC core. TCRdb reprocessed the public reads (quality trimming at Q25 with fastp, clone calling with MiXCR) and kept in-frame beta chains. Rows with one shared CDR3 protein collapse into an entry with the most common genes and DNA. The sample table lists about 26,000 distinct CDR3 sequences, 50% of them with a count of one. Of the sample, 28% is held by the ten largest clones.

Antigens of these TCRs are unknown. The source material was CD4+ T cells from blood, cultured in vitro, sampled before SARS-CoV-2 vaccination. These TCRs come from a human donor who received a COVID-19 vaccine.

This chain's CDR3 is CSARDRKNTEAFF. CDR3 nucleotide sequence: TGCAGTGCTAGAGATCGAAAGAACACTGAAGCTTTCTTT. The chain joins TRBV20-1 to TRBJ1-1, with D hard to call. This CDR3 comprises 13 residues. Trimming removed 0 bases at V and 1 base at J, with 6 bases between. Germline V gives CDR1 DFQATT, CDR2 SNEGSKA (reference sequence).

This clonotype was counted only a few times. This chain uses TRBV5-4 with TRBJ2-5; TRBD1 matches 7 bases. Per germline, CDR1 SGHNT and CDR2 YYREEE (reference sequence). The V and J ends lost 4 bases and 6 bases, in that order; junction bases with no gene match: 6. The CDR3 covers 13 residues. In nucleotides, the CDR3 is TGTGCCAGCAGCCGACAGGGTTTGAAGACCCAGTACTTC. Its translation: CASSRQGLKTQYF.

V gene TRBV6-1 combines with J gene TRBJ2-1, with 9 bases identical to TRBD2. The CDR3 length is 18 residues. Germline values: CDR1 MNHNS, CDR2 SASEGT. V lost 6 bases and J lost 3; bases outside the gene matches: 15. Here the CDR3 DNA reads TGTGCCAGCAGCCACAAAGGGGGCGGGGGGGTTCTCTACAATGAGCAGTTCTTC. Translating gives CASSHKGGGGVLYNEQFF.

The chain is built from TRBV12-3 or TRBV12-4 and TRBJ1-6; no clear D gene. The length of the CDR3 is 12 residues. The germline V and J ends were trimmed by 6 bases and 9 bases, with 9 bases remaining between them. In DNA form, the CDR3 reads TGTGCCAGCAGGCAGGATGTTTCACCCCTCCACTTT. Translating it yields CASRQDVSPLHF.

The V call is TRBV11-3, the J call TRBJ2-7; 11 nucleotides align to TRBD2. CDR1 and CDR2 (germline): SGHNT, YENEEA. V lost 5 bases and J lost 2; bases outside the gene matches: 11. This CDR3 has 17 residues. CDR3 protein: CASSLTLAGGLTYEQYF. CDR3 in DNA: TGTGCCAGCAGCCTAACCCTAGCGGGGGGACTAACCTACGAGCAGTACTTC.

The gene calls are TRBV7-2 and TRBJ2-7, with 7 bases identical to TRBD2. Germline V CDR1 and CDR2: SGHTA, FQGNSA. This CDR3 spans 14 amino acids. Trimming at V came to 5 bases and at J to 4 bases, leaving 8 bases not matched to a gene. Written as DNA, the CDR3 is TGTGCCAGCAGCCTGGGGGGGACGCGGTACGAGCAGTACTTC. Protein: CASSLGGTRYEQYF.

The CDR3 DNA sequence: TGTGCCAGCAGCTCGAGTAGGACAGGGGTTTTTGCAGATACGCAGTATTTT. Encoded protein: CASSSSRTGVFADTQYF. The V call is TRBV5-4, the J call TRBJ2-3, with TRBD1 matching over 9 bases. The CDR3 consists of 17 residues. CDR1 and CDR2 (germline): SGHNT, YYREEE (reference sequence). Trimming took 3 bases from V and 4 from J; bases not matched to a gene: 12. The full variable domain, rest sourced from reference TRBV5-4 and TRBJ2-3, is ETGVTQSPTHLIKTRGQQVTLRCSSQSGHNTVSWYQQALGQGPQFIFQYYREEENGRGNFPPRFSGLQFPNYSSELNVNALELDDSALYLCASSSSRTGVFADTQYFGPGTRLTVL.

Written as DNA, the CDR3 is TGTGCCAGCAGCGTAGCCGTCGACTATGGCTACACCTTC. This codes for CASSVAVDYGYTF. The chain carries TRBV21-1 and TRBJ1-2. TRBV21-1 is a pseudogene. CDR3 size: 13 residues.

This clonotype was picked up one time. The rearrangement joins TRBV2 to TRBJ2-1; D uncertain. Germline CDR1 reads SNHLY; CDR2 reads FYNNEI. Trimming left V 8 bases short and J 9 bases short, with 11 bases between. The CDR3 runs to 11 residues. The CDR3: CASGLRVEQFF. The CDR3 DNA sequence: TGTGCCAGCGGTTTGCGTGTTGAGCAGTTCTTC.

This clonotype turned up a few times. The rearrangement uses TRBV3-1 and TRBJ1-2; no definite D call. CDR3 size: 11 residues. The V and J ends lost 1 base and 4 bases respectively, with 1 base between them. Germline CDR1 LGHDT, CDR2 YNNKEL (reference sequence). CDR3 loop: CASSQAYGYTF. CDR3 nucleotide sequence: TGTGCCAGCAGCCAAGCCTATGGCTACACCTTC.

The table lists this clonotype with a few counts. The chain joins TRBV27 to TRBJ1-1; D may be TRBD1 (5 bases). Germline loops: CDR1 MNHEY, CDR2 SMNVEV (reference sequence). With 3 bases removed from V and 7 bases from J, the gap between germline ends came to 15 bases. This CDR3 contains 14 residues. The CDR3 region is CASSFSGLKGEAFF. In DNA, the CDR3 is TGTGCCAGCAGTTTTTCAGGGCTCAAGGGTGAAGCTTTCTTT.

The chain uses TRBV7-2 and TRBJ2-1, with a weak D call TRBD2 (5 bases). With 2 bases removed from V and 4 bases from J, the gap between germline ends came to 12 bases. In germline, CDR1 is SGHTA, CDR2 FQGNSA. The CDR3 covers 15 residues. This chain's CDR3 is CASSLSGDPYNEQFF. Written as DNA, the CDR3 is TGTGCCAGCAGCTTAAGCGGTGATCCTTACAATGAGCAGTTCTTC.

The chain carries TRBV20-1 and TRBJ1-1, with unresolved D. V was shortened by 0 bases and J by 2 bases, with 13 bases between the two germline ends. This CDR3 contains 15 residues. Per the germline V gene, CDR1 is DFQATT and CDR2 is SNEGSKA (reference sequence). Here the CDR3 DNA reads TGCAGTGCTAGAGAAAAGAGGAGGGATAACACTGAAGCTTTCTTT. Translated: CSAREKRRDNTEAFF.

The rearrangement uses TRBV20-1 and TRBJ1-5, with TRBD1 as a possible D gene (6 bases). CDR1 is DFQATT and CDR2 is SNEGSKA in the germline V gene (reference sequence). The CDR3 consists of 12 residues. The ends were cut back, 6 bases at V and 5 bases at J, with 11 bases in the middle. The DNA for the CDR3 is TGCAGTGCCCGAAGGACAGATCAGCCCCAGCATTTT. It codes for CSARRTDQPQHF.

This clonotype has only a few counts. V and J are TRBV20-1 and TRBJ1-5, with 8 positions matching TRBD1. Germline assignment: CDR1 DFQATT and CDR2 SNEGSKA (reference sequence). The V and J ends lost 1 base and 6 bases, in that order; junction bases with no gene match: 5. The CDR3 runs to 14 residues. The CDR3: CSARARGRGQPQHF. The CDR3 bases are TGCAGTGCTAGAGCCAGGGGGCGAGGTCAGCCCCAGCATTTT.

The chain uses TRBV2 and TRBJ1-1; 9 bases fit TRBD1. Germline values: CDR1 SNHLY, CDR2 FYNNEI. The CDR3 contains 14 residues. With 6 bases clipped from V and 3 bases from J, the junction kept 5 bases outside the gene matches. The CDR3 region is CASSLQGADTEAFF. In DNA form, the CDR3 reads TGTGCCAGCAGCTTACAGGGGGCGGACACTGAAGCTTTCTTT.